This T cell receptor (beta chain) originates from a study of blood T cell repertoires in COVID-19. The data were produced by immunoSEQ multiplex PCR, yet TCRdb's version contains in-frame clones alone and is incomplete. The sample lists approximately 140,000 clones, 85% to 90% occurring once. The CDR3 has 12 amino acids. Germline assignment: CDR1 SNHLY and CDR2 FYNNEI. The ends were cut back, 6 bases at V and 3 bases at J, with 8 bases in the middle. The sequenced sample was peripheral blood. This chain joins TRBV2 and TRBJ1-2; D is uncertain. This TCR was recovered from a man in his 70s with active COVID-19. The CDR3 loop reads CASRQYDYGYTF. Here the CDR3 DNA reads TGTGCCAGCAGACAATATGACTATGGCTACACCTTC.